The 5 T cell receptor beta chains listed next were all sequenced from one sample in a study of blood T cell repertoires in COVID-19. Using immunoSEQ multiplex PCR, the repertoire was profiled, and TCRdb retains in-frame clones only, with some absent. The sample lists 100,000 or so clones, approximately 89% occurring once. The sequenced sample was peripheral blood. The receptors were sampled from a human donor with active COVID-19. The donor label of this sample is uncertain.

The chain links TRBV5-1 to TRBJ2-1; 9 nucleotides match TRBD2. J lost 8 bases, V lost 2 bases, and 8 bases had no gene match. Germline lookup yields CDR1 SGHRS and CDR2 YFSETQ. The length of the CDR3 is 15 residues. DNA for the CDR3: TGCGCCAGCAGCTTACAGGCGGGGGGGCTCGATGAGCAGTTCTTC. This codes for CASSLQAGGLDEQFF. The full variable domain, in which reference TRBV5-1 and TRBJ2-1 provide the parts outside the CDR3, is KAGVTQTPRYLIKTRGQQVTLSCSPISGHRSVSWYQQTPGQGLQFLFEYFSETQRNKGNFPGRFSGRQFSNSRSEMNVSTLELGDSALYLCASSLQAGGLDEQFFGPGTRLTVL.

The J gene is TRBJ2-7, the V gene TRBV5-1; D not certain. V lost 4 bases, J lost 0 bases, and 14 bases lay in between. The CDR3 is 15 residues long. Germline CDR1 and CDR2: SGHRS and YFSETQ. For the CDR3, the DNA is TGCGCCAGCAGCGTGGTCGCCTCGAGCTCCTACGAGCAGTACTTC. As protein: CASSVVASSSYEQYF.

The CDR3 DNA follows: TGTGCCAGCAGCTCAGGCGGGGGACCGCAGTTCTTC. Translated: CASSSGGGPQFF. V gene TRBV7-9 combines with J gene TRBJ2-1, with 7 bases lining up with TRBD2. The germline V gene encodes CDR1 SEHNR and CDR2 FQNEAQ (reference sequence). V lost 4 bases and J lost 12; bases outside the gene matches: 6. CDR3 length equals 12 residues.

The genes are TRBV5-1 and TRBJ2-7; 9 nucleotides match TRBD2. The trim removed 3 bases at V and 2 bases at J, leaving 18 bases unmatched. The CDR3 consists of 19 residues. Looked up from germline, CDR1 is SGHRS and CDR2 is YFSETQ. The CDR3 sequence: CASSSGVLAGGSITYEQYF. For the CDR3, the DNA is TGCGCCAGCAGCTCCGGGGTTCTCGCGGGGGGGAGTATTACCTACGAGCAGTACTTC.

This chain uses TRBV7-9 with TRBJ1-2; no clear D gene. The CDR3 is 13 residues long. V was clipped by 5 bases and J by 7 bases, with 14 bases between them. Germline CDR1 and CDR2: SEHNR and FQNEAQ (reference sequence). CDR3 protein: CASSPEAYSGYTF. DNA for the CDR3: TGTGCCAGCAGCCCAGAGGCCTACTCTGGCTACACCTTC.